This T cell receptor (beta chain) was sequenced in a study of blood T cells in healthy people across ages. Notes on the study in general: A roughly linear fall in TCR beta diversity per million T cells was seen with increasing age. Percentage of naive T cells showed a strong correlation with TCR beta diversity.

Germline CDR1 and CDR2: MNHEY and SVGEGT. The CDR3 loop spans 13 amino acids. V was pared by 9 bases and J by 0 bases, with 9 bases between. This clonotype was found a few times. No antigen is known for it. A sample-barcoded 5' primer and a J-beta primer mix were used in a second PCR of roughly 6 to 11 cycles. TCRdb ran MiXCR on the 5' RACE reads and lists one entry per CDR3 protein. The sample has about 1.5 million distinct CDR3 sequences, around 40% seen once; the top ten hold about 4%. Sequenced: blood. The V and J genes are TRBV6-2 or TRBV6-3 and TRBJ2-1; a possible D gene is TRBD2 (5 bases). The receptor's source is a woman aged 18 to 35 in good health. The CDR3 DNA follows: TGTGCCAGTAAGGACTTCTCCTACAATGAGCAGTTCTTC. Protein product: CASKDFSYNEQFF.